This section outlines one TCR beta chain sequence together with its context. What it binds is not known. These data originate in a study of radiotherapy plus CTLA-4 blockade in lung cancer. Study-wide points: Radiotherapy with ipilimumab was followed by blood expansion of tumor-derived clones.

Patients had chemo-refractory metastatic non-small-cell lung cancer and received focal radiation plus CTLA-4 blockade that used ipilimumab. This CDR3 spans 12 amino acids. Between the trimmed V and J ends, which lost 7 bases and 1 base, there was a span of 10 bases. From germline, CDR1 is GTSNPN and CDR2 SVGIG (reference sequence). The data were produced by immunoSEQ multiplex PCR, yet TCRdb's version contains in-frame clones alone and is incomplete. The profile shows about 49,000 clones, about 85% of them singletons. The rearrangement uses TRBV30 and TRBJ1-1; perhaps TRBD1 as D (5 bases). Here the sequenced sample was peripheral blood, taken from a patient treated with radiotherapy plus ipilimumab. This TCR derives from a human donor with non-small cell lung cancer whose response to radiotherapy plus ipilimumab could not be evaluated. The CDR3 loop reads CASQGRNTEAFF. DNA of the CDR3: TGTGCCTCTCAGGGTCGGAACACTGAAGCTTTCTTT.